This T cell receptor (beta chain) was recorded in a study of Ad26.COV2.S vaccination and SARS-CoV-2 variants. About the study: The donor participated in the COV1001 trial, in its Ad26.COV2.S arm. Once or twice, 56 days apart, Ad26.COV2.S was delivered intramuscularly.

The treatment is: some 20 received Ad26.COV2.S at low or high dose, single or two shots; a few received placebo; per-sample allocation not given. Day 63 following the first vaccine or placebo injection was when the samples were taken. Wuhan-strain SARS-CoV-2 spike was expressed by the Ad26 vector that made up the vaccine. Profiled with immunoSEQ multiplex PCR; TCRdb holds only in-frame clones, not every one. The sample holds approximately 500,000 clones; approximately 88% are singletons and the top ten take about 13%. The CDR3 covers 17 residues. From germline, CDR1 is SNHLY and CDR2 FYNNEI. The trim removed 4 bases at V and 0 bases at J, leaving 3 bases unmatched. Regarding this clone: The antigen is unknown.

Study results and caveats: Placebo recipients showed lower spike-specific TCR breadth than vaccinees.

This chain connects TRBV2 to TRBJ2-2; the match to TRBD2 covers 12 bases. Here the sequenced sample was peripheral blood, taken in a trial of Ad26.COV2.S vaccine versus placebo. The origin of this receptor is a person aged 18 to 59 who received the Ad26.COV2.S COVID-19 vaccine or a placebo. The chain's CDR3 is CASSAGTSGPNTGELFF. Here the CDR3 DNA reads TGTGCCAGCAGTGCCGGGACTAGCGGGCCGAACACCGGGGAGCTGTTTTTT.